The TCR beta chain under discussion was sequenced for a study of T cell responses to AZD1222 COVID-19 vaccine. Whole-study results and caveats: The study identified only six AZD1222 recipients as seropositive at baseline. A mostly white British donor set with more females was recruited, and clonal diversity was possibly underestimated. Spike-spanning, vaccine-associated CD4 TCRs were dominant at 160-218 and 743-854.

The V gene's germline CDR1 is KGHSH and CDR2 LQKENI. The V and J ends lost 3 bases and 5 bases respectively, with 17 bases between them. The length of the CDR3 is 15 residues. This clone was observed once. What it binds is unknown. Produced via immunoSEQ multiplex PCR; TCRdb's table is partial and in-frame only. This table holds 250,000 to 300,000 clones, 90% to 95% found once. The sequence was obtained from an adult who received the AZD1222 COVID-19 vaccine. Material: peripheral blood, obtained 28 days after the second AZD1222 dose. The rearrangement uses TRBV18 and TRBJ2-7; tentatively, D is TRBD2 (6 bases). The CDR3 region has the DNA TGTGCCAGCTCACCGCGGGGCATAATGAGGAACGAGCAGTACTTC. Translated, it gives CASSPRGIMRNEQYF.